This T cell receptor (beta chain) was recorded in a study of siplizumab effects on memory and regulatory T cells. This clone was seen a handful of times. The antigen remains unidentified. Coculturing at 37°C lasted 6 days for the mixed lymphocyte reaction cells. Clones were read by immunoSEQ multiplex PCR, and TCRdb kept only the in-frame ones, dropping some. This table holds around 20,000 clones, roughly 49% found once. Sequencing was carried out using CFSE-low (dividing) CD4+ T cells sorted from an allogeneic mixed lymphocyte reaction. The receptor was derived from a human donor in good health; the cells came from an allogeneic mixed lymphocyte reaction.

The CDR3 here is CASRGRGVTEAFF. The CDR3 DNA reads as TGTGCCAGCAGGGGGAGGGGTGTCACTGAAGCTTTCTTT. This chain connects TRBV6-5 to TRBJ1-1; maybe TRBD1 (5 bases). V was pared by 6 bases and J by 4 bases, with 12 bases between. Germline assignment: CDR1 MNHEY and CDR2 SVGAGI. This CDR3 is 13 amino acids long.